This record looks at one T cell receptor beta chain sequence and its context. The antigen is undetermined. Clones were read by immunoSEQ multiplex PCR, and TCRdb kept only the in-frame ones, dropping some. The sample lists about 180,000 clones, about 87% occurring once. The data derive from a study of T cell responses to AZD1222 COVID-19 vaccine. General study points: Vaccine-associated CD4 TCRs ranged over spike, dominating at 160-218 and 743-854.

The V and J ends lost 8 bases and 8 bases, in that order; junction bases with no gene match: 2. Germline loops: CDR1 SGHTA, CDR2 FQGNSA. This CDR3 contains 11 residues. The J gene is TRBJ2-3, the V gene TRBV7-2; 9 bases map to TRBD2. The sequence was collected from an adult who received the MenACWY meningococcal vaccine as a control. The sequenced sample was peripheral blood, obtained 28 days after the second dose of the MenACWY control vaccine. The CDR3 nucleotides are TGTGCCAGCGAAGCGGGGGGTACGCAGTATTTT. It is translated as CASEAGGTQYF.